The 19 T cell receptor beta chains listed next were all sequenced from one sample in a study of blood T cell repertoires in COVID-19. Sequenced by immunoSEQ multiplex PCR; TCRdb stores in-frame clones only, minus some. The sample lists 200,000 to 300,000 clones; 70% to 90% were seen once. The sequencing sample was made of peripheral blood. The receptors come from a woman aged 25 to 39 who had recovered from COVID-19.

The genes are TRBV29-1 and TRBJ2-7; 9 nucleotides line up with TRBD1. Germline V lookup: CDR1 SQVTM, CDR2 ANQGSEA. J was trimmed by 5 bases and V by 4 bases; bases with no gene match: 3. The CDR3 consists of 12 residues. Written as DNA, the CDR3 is TGCAGCGTTGCCACAGGGGGCCACGAGCAGTACTTC. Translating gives CSVATGGHEQYF.

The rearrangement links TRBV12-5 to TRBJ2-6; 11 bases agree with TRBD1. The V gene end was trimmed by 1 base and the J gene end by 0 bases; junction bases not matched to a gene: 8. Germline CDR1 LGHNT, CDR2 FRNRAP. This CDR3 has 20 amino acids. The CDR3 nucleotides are TGTGCTAGTGGTTTGGCCCTACCCGGGACAGGGGGCTCTGGGGCCAACGTCCTGACTTTC. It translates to CASGLALPGTGGSGANVLTF.

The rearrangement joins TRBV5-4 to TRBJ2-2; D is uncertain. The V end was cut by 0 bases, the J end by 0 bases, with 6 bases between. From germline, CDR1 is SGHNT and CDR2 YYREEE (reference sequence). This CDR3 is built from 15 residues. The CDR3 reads CASSLGGTNTGELFF. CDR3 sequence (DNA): TGTGCCAGCAGCTTGGGAGGCACGAACACCGGGGAGCTGTTTTTT.

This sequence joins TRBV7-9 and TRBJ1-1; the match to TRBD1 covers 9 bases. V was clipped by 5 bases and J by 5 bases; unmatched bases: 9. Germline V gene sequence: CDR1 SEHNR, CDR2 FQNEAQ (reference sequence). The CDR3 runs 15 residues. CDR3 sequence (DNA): TGTGCCAGCAGCGTACAGGGGGCGAGGGGGACTGAAGCTTTCTTT. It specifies CASSVQGARGTEAFF.

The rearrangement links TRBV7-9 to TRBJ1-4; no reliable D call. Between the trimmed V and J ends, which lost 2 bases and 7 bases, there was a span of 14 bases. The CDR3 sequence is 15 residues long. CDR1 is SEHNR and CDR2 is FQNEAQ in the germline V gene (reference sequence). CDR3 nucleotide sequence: TGTGCCAGCAGCTTATATCAGGACTTGAGTGAAAAACTGTTTTTT. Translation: CASSLYQDLSEKLFF.

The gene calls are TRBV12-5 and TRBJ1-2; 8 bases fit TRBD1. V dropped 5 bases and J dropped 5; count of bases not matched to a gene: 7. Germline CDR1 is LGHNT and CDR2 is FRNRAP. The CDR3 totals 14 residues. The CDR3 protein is CASGTGTGAYGYTF. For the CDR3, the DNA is TGTGCTAGTGGTACCGGGACAGGCGCGTATGGCTACACCTTC.

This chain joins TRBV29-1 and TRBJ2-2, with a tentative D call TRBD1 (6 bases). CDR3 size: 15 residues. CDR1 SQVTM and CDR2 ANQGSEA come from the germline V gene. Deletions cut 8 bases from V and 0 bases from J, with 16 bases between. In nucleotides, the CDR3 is TGCAGCACTAAAGGGACATCTACGAACACCGGGGAGCTGTTTTTT. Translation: CSTKGTSTNTGELFF.

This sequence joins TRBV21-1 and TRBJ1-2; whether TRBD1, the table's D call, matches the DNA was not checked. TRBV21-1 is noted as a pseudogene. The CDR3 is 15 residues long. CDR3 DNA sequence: TGTGCCAGCAGGATACTCCGCCAGGGGAACTATGGCTACACCTTC. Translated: CASRILRQGNYGYTF.

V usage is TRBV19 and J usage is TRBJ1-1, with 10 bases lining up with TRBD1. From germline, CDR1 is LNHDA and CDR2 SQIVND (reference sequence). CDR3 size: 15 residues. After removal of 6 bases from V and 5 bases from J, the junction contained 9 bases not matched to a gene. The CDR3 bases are TGTGCCAGTAGGACAGGGGGCTCGTGGGGGACTGAAGCTTTCTTT. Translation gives CASRTGGSWGTEAFF.

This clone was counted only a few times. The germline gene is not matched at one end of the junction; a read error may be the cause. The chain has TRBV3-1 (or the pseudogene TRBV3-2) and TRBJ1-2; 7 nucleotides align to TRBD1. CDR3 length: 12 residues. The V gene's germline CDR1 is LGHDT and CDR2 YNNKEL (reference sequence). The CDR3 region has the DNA TGTGCCAGCAGCCAGGGGGACAGTGCCGACCTCTTC. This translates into CASSQGDSADLF.

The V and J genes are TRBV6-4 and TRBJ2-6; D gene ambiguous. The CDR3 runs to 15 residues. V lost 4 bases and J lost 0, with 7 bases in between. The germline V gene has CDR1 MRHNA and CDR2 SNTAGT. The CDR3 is CASSVSHSGANVLTF. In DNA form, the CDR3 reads TGTGCCAGCAGTGTATCACACTCTGGGGCCAACGTCCTGACTTTC.

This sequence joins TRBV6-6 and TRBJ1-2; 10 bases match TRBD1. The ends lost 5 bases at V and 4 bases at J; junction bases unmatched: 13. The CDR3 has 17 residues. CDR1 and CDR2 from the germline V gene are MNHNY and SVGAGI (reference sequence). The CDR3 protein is CASSPLDPTGGFYGYTF. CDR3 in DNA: TGTGCCAGCAGTCCTTTGGACCCGACAGGGGGCTTCTATGGCTACACCTTC.

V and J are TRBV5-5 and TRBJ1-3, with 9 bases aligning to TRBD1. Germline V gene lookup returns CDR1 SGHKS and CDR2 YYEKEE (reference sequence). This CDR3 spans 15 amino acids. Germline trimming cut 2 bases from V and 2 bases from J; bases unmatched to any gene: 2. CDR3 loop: CASSFGTGPGNTIYF. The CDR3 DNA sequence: TGTGCCAGCAGCTTCGGGACAGGGCCTGGAAACACCATATATTTT. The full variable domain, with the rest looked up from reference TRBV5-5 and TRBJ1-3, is DAGVTQSPTHLIKTRGQQVTLRCSPISGHKSVSWYQQVLGQGPQFIFQYYEKEERGRGNFPDRFSARQFPNYSSELNVNALLLGDSALYLCASSFGTGPGNTIYFGEGSWLTVV.

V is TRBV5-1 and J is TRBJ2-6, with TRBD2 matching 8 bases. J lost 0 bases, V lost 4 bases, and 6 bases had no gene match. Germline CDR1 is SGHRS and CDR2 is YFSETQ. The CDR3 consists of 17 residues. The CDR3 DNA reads TGCGCCAGCAGCGCGACTAGCGTATTCTCTGGGGCCAACGTCCTGACTTTC. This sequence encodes CASSATSVFSGANVLTF.

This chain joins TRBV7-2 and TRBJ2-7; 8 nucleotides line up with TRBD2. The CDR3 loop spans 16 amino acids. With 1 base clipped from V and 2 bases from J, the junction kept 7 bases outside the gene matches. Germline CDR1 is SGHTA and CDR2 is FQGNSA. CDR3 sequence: CASSLGSSGFTYEQYF. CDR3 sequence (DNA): TGTGCCAGCAGCTTAGGGTCTAGCGGGTTTACCTACGAGCAGTACTTC.

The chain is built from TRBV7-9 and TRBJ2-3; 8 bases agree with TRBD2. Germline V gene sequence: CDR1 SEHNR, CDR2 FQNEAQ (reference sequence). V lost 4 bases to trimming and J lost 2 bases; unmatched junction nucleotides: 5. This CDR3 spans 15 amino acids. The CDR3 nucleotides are TGTGCCAGCAGCTCCACTAGCGGTGCCACAGATACGCAGTATTTT. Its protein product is CASSSTSGATDTQYF.

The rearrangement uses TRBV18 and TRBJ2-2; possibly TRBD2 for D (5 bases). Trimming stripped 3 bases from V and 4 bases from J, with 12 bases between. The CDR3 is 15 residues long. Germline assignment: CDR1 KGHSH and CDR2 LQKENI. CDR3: CASSPLGLRTGELFF. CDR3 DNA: TGTGCCAGCTCACCTTTAGGACTCCGCACCGGGGAGCTGTTTTTT. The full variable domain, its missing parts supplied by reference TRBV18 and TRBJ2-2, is NAGVMQNPRHLVRRRGQEARLRCSPMKGHSHVYWYRQLPEEGLKFMVYLQKENIIDESGMPKERFSAEFPKEGPSILRIQQVVRGDSAAYFCASSPLGLRTGELFFGEGSRLTVL.

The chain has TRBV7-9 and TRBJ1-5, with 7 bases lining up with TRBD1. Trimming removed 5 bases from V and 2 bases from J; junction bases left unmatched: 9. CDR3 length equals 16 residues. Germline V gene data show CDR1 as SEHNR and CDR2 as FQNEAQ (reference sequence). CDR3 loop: CASSLDRVGGNQPQHF. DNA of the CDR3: TGTGCCAGCAGCCTTGACAGGGTTGGGGGCAATCAGCCCCAGCATTTT.

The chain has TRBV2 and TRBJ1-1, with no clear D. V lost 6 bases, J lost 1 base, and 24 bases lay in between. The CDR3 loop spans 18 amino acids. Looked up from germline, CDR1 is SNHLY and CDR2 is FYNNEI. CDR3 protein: CASRPPLYAQDENTEAFF. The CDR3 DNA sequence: TGTGCCAGCAGACCTCCACTATATGCTCAAGACGAGAACACTGAAGCTTTCTTT.